A selection of T cell receptor beta chains follows, all from one sample in a study of T cell responses to AZD1222 COVID-19 vaccine. Clones were sequenced by immunoSEQ multiplex PCR, and TCRdb holds only the in-frame ones, with some missing. The data hold about 130,000 clones, with about 93% observed a single time. The sample here was peripheral blood, taken on day 0 of AZD1222 vaccination. All receptors derive from an adult in good health. Both conserved end residues are part of each CDR3. A D gene is named only where the DNA matches it firmly. Rows give clone size only sometimes, using once, few, many, or a class for an expanded clone.

TRBV28	TRBJ2-7	NA	15	TRBD1	TGTGCCAGCAGTTTAGGGGAAGGGGACAGTTACGAGCAGTACTTC	CASSLGEGDSYEQYF
TRBV14	TRBJ1-2	NA	14	NA	TGTGCCAGCAGCCAATATCAGGGATTCTATGGCTACACCTTC	CASSQYQGFYGYTF
TRBV6-5	TRBJ1-1	NA	14	NA	TGTGCCAGCAGTTATAGGACATTGAACACTGAAGCTTTCTTT	CASSYRTLNTEAFF
TRBV28	TRBJ2-5	NA	16	TRBD1	TGTGCCAGCAGTCCACGACAGGGGCTTGGCCAAGAGACCCAGTACTTC	CASSPRQGLGQETQYF
TRBV10-3	TRBJ2-4	once	11	NA	TGTGCCATCAGTGATGGGGACATTCAGTACTTC	CAISDGDIQYF
TRBV6-6	TRBJ2-5	NA	14	NA	TGTGCCAGCAGTATCGGGGGACGATCGGAGACCCAGTACTTC	CASSIGGRSETQYF
TRBV29-1	TRBJ1-1	NA	15	TRBD1	TGCAGCGTTGAAGAGCTGACAGGGGAGGACACTGAAGCTTTCTTT	CSVEELTGEDTEAFF
TRBV7-8	TRBJ2-7	once	13	NA	TGTGCCAGCAGCTTTTCCGTTTCCTACGAGCAGTACTTC	CASSFSVSYEQYF
TRBV7-3	TRBJ1-1	NA	14	NA	TGTGCCAGCAGCCATCAAAATTCGAACACTGAAGCTTTCTTT	CASSHQNSNTEAFF
TRBV7-2	TRBJ2-3	NA	14	NA	TGTGCCAGCAGCACCAGACAGAGCACAGATACGCAGTATTTT	CASSTRQSTDTQYF
TRBV24-1	TRBJ2-3	NA	16	NA	TGTGCCACCAGTGATTTGCAGGGTATAGGCACAGATACGCAGTATTTT	CATSDLQGIGTDTQYF
TRBV19	TRBJ1-4	NA	16	NA	TGTGCCAGTACCCCGGGAGGGAAATCCCCTACCGAAAAACTGTTTTTT	CASTPGGKSPTEKLFF
TRBV7-2	TRBJ2-7	NA	14	NA	TGTGCCAGCACAGGGGTAGGAACTTCCTACGAGCAGTACTTC	CASTGVGTSYEQYF
TRBV6-2/TRBV6-3	TRBJ2-7	NA	15	NA	TGTGCCAGCAGTTACGATATAGCCCGTCAGGCAGAGCAGTACTTC	CASSYDIARQAEQYF
TRBV5-4	TRBJ1-3	NA	16	NA	TGTGCCAGCAGCAGAGAGACAGGCCTCTCTGGAAACACCATATATTTT	CASSRETGLSGNTIYF
TRBV24-1	TRBJ1-6	NA	16	NA	TGTGCCACCGATCGTTTTGGGGAGTCCTATAATTCACCCCTCCACTTT	CATDRFGESYNSPLHF
TRBV5-4	TRBJ2-7	NA	14	NA	TGTGCCAGCAGCTTGGCGGAGCGGTCCTACGAGCAGTACTTC	CASSLAERSYEQYF
TRBV6-5	TRBJ1-4	NA	11	NA	TGTGCCAGCAGACTTACTGAAAAACTGTTTTTT	CASRLTEKLFF
TRBV7-9	TRBJ2-1	NA	12	NA	TGTGCCAGCAGCTTAAAAAGGGGTGAGCAGTTCTTC	CASSLKRGEQFF
TRBV29-1	TRBJ2-3	NA	13	NA	TGCAGCGTGGGCGGGATGAGCACAGATACGCAGTATTTT	CSVGGMSTDTQYF
TRBV7-2	TRBJ2-2	NA	14	NA	TGTGCCAGCAGCCAGGGGCTAGGCCCCGGGGAGCTGTTTTTT	CASSQGLGPGELFF
TRBV28	TRBJ1-4	few	15	TRBD1	TGTGCCAGCAGGCAAACGGGACAGCGCAATGAAAAACTGTTTTTT	CASRQTGQRNEKLFF
TRBV7-8	TRBJ2-5	NA	12	NA	TGTGCCAGCAGCCCCTTTCAAGAGACCCAGTACTTC	CASSPFQETQYF
TRBV9	TRBJ2-7	NA	16	NA	TGTGCCAGCAGCGTAGATGGGGGGCGACCTTTGAACGAGCAGTACTTC	CASSVDGGRPLNEQYF
TRBV10-3	TRBJ1-1	NA	15	TRBD1	TGTGCCATCAGTGACGGGGACAGGAAGAACACTGAAGCTTTCTTT	CAISDGDRKNTEAFF
TRBV3-1/TRBV3-2	TRBJ1-5	NA	15	NA	TGTGCCAGCAGCCAAGGGGGAGTGGGGAATCAGCCCCAGCATTTT	CASSQGGVGNQPQHF
TRBV5-6	TRBJ1-5	NA	14	NA	TGTGCCAGCAGATATATGTTCGGAAATCAGCCCCAGCATTTT	CASRYMFGNQPQHF
TRBV28	TRBJ1-5	NA	15	NA	TGTGCCAGCAGTTTAGTACAGGGATTGGGTCAGCCCCAGCATTTT	CASSLVQGLGQPQHF
TRBV7-9	TRBJ1-2	NA	14	TRBD1	TGTGCCAGCAGCTTAGCGTGGCAGGGGGCCGGCTACACCTTC	CASSLAWQGAGYTF
TRBV7-9	TRBJ1-5	NA	17	NA	TGTGCCAGCAGCCATCGGACGAGAAATTATAGCAATCAGCCCCAGCATTTT	CASSHRTRNYSNQPQHF
TRBV24-1	TRBJ2-5	NA	16	TRBD1	TGTGCCACCAGTGATCCAACAGGGGGCGGTAGGGAGACCCAGTACTTC	CATSDPTGGGRETQYF
TRBV9	TRBJ2-3	NA	16	NA	TGTGCCAGCAGCGTAGGGGAAGGCGTAGGCACAGATACGCAGTATTTT	CASSVGEGVGTDTQYF
TRBV29-1	TRBJ2-2	once	14	TRBD2	TGCAGCGTTGAGCTAGCGGGAGGATCTCAGGAGCTGTTTTTT	CSVELAGGSQELFF
TRBV19	TRBJ1-6	NA	14	NA	TGTGCCAGTAGTAGCGGGCCCCGAGGATCACCCCTCCACTTT	CASSSGPRGSPLHF
TRBV6-5	TRBJ1-1	NA	12	NA	TGTGCCAGCACGGGAGTGAACACTGAAGCTTTCTTT	CASTGVNTEAFF
TRBV5-8	TRBJ2-1	NA	14	TRBD2	TGTGCCAGCAGCCCGATTGAGACTAGCTATGAGCAGTTCTTC	CASSPIETSYEQFF
TRBV15	TRBJ1-4	NA	15	TRBD1	TGTGCCACCAGCAGGAAACAGGGGTCCGATGAAAAACTGTTTTTT	CATSRKQGSDEKLFF
TRBV19	TRBJ1-5	NA	17	NA	TGTGCCAGTAGCATCCCTCTAGGGCAGGGTTTCGGTCAGCCCCAGCATTTT	CASSIPLGQGFGQPQHF
TRBV29-1	TRBJ1-5	once	14	NA	TGCAGCGCCCGGGAGGGATCTAGCAATCAGCCCCAGCATTTT	CSAREGSSNQPQHF
TRBV14	TRBJ2-3	NA	14	NA	TGTGCCAGCAGCCCGGAAAATCCCACAGATACGCAGTATTTT	CASSPENPTDTQYF
TRBV27	TRBJ2-7	NA	15	NA	TGTGCCAGCAGTTTATCCCAAACAGGGTTCTACGAGCAGTACTTC	CASSLSQTGFYEQYF
TRBV11-2	TRBJ2-7	NA	16	TRBD2	TGTGCCAGCAGTCCCGTAAATCGAGCGGGGGTTTACGAGCAGTACTTC	CASSPVNRAGVYEQYF
TRBV29-1	TRBJ2-3	once	11	NA	TGCAGCGTTACGCACCCCCGAGTGCAGTATTTT	CSVTHPRVQYF
TRBV7-2	TRBJ2-7	NA	12	NA	TGTGCCAGCAGTCTTTATTACTACGAGCAGTACTTC	CASSLYYYEQYF
TRBV5-4	TRBJ1-1	NA	12	NA	TGTGCCAGCAGCTTGCGGGGGGGTGAAGCTTTCTTT	CASSLRGGEAFF
TRBV28	TRBJ2-3	NA	13	NA	TGTGCCAGCAGCCCACCCTCAACAGATACGCAGTATTTT	CASSPPSTDTQYF
TRBV28	TRBJ1-2	NA	15	NA	TGTGCCAGCAGTTTGAATGGGGGCTGGAGCTATGGCTACACCTTC	CASSLNGGWSYGYTF
TRBV6-1	TRBJ2-2	NA	18	NA	TGTGCCAGCAGTGAATCTAAAGGCAGGGGCCAAAACACCGGGGAGCTGTTTTTT	CASSESKGRGQNTGELFF
TRBV4-2	TRBJ1-1	NA	14	TRBD1	TGTGCCAGCAGCCAGAAAACAGGGGGAGCTGAAGCTTTCTTT	CASSQKTGGAEAFF
TRBV29-1	TRBJ1-3	NA	14	NA	TGCAGCGTTGAAGGACACATCTCTGGAAACACCATATATTTT	CSVEGHISGNTIYF
TRBV5-6	TRBJ1-6	NA	15	TRBD1	TGTGCCAGCAGCTTGGGACAGGGGCGGAATTCACCCCTCCACTTT	CASSLGQGRNSPLHF
TRBV27	TRBJ2-7	once	13	NA	TGTGCCAGCAGTTACGGGACCTCGGGAGAGCAGTACTTC	CASSYGTSGEQYF
TRBV9	TRBJ2-1	once	13	NA	TGTGCCAGCAGCGTAGTTGGCTCCTATGAGCAGTTCTTC	CASSVVGSYEQFF